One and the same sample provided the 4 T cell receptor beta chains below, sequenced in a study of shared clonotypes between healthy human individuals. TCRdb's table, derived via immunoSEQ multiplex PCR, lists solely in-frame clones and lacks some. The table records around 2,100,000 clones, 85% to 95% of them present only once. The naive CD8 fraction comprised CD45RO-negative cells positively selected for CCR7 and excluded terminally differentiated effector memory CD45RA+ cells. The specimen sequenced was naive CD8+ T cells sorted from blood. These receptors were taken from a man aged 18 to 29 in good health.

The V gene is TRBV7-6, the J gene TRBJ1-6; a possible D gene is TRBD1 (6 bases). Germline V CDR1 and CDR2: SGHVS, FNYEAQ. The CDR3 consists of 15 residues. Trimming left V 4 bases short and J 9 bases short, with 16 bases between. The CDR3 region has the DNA TGTGCCAGCAGCTCCGGGCCAGGGGTTGTTTCACCCCTCCACTTT. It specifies CASSSGPGVVSPLHF.

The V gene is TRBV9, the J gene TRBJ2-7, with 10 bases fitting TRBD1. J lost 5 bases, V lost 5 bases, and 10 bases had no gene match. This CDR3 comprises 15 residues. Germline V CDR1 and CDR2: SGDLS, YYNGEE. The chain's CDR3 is CASSPGQGTAHEQYF. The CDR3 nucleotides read TGTGCCAGCAGTCCGGGACAGGGGACGGCCCACGAGCAGTACTTC. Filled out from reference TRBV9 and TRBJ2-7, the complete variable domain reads DSGVTQTPKHLITATGQRVTLRCSPRSGDLSVYWYQQSLDQGLQFLIQYYNGEERAKGNILERFSAQQFPDLHSELNLSSLELGDSALYFCASSPGQGTAHEQYFGPGTRLTVT.

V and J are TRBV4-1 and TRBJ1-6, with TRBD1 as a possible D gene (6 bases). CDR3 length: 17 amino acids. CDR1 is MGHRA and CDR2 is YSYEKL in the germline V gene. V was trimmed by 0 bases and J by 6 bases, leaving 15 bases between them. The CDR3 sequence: CASSQDRGGQGNSPLHF. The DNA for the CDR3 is TGCGCCAGCAGCCAAGATAGGGGGGGGCAAGGTAATTCACCCCTCCACTTT.

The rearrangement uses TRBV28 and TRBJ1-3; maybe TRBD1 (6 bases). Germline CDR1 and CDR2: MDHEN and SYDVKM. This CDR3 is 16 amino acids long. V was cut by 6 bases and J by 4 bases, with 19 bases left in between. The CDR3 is CASSPEGEGTGNTIYF. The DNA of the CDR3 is TGTGCCAGCAGCCCCGAGGGGGAAGGCACAGGAAACACCATATATTTT.